This T cell receptor (beta chain) was sequenced in a study of vaccination effects on CD4 cells after COVID-19. Study-wide background: Each well held about 2.1 million PBMC cultured with about 10 ug/ml peptides and around 10 IU/ml IL-2.

General study results and limits: Clones arising from infection and from vaccination showed marked clonal contraction late after vaccination.

This clone was seen only a few times. Its matching antigen is unknown. The CDR3 contains 19 residues. V was shortened by 9 bases and J by 5 bases, with 33 bases between the two germline ends. TCRdb's copy holds only in-frame clones and misses some; the assay was immunoSEQ multiplex PCR. The data hold approximately 40,000 clones, with roughly 80% observed a single time. Following a roughly 11-day culture, CD4+ T cells were purified. Half-medium exchanges with IL-2 medium took place on days 3 and 7. The receptor's source is a human donor who received a COVID-19 vaccine. Sequencing used CD4+ T cells from PBMCs cultured without peptide, obtained before COVID-19 vaccination. This sequence joins TRBV23-1 and TRBJ2-3; possibly TRBD2 for D (7 bases). TRBV23-1 qualifies as an ORF whose function is uncertain. CDR3 DNA: TGCGCCAGTTTAAACGGGGAGGGGGAAGGGGCGTCAACCGGAGATACGCAGTATTTT. Translation: CASLNGEGEGASTGDTQYF.